There are a few counts of the clone carrying this T cell receptor (beta chain). The sample belongs to a study of blood T cell repertoires in COVID-19. Some clones are missing from TCRdb's copy, which holds only in-frame ones; the method was immunoSEQ multiplex PCR. The repertoire holds around 250,000 clones, with around 83% as singletons. This receptor was obtained from a man aged 18 to 30 with active or convalescent COVID-19. Input material: peripheral blood.

CDR3 amino acids: CASGRDWLYEQYF. CDR3 sequence (DNA): TGTGCCAGCGGTCGGGACTGGCTTTACGAGCAGTACTTC. The chain combines TRBV28 with TRBJ2-7; D might be TRBD2 (6 bases). The V end lost 8 bases, the J end lost 4 bases, and 15 bases lay between the germline ends. This CDR3 has 13 residues. Germline CDR1 MDHEN, CDR2 SYDVKM.